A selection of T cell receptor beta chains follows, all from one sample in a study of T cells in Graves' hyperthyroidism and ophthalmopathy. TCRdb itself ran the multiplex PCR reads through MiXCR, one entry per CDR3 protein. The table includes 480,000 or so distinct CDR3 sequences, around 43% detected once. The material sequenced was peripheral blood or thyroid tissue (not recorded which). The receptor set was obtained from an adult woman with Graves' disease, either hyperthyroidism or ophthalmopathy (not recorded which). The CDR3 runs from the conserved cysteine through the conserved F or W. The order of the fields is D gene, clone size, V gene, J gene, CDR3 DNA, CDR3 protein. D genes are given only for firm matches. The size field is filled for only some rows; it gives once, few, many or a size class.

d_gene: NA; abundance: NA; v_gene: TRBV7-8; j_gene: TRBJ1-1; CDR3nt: TGTGCCAGCAGCTTAAGCATGGAGGCGGCTTTCTTT; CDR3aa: CASSLSMEAAFF
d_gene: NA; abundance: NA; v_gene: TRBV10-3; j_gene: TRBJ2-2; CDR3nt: TGTGCCACTGGGCAGGGGCAGGGGAACACCGGGGAGCTGTTTTTT; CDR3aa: CATGQGQGNTGELFF
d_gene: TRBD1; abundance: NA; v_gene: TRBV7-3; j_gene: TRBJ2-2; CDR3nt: TGTGCCAGCAGCTTAGAGGGGGCAGGCACCGGGGAGCTGTTTTTT; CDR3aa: CASSLEGAGTGELFF
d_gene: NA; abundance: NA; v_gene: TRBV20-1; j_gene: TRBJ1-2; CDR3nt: TGCAGTGCTACTCCCGGGGCAGCCTATGGCTACACCTTC; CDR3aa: CSATPGAAYGYTF
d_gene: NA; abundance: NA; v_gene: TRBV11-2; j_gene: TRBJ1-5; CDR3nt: TGTGCCAGCAGCCTCAACAGTGTTCATCAGCCCCAGCATTTT; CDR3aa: CASSLNSVHQPQHF
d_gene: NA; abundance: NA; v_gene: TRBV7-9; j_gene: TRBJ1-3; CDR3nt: TGTGCCAGCAGCTTACTCCCCCTCAGCCTCTCTGGAAACACCATATATTTT; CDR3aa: CASSLLPLSLSGNTIYF
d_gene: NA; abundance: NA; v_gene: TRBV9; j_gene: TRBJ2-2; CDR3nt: TGTGCCAGCAGCGTAGGGGGGGGCGCCACCGGGGAGCTGTTTTTT; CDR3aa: CASSVGGGATGELFF
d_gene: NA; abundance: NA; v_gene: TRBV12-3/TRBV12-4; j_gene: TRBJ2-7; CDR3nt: TGTGCCAGCAGTTTTGGACATTCTTCCTACGAGCAGTACTTC; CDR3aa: CASSFGHSSYEQYF
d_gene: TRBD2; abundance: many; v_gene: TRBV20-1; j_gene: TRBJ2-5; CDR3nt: TGCAGTGCCAAGAGAGCGGGAGGGTTATCCGAGACCCAGTACTTC; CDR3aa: CSAKRAGGLSETQYF
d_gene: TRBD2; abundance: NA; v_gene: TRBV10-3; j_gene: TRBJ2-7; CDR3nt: TGTGCCATCAGTGAAGGGACTAGCGGGAGTCCCAGCTACGAGCAGTACTTC; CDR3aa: CAISEGTSGSPSYEQYF
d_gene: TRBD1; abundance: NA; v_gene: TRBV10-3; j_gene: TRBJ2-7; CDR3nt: TGTGCCATCAGTCCCGGGACAGGGCTCAATACTAACTCCTACGAGCAGTACTTC; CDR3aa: CAISPGTGLNTNSYEQYF
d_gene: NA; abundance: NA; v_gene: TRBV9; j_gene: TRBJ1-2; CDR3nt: TGTGCCAGCAGCGCAGCTTCGGGGACCTATAACTATGGCTACACCTTC; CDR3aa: CASSAASGTYNYGYTF
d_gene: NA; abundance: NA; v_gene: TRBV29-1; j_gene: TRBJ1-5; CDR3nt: TGCGGCGTAAGGCAGGGGAGCGGCTCAGAGACCCAGCATTTT; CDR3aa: CGVRQGSGSETQHF
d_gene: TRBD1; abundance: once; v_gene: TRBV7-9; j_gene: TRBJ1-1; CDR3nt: TGTGCCAGCAGCCCCCCCTCGGGACAGCCGAGGACTGAAGCTTTCTTT; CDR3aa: CASSPPSGQPRTEAFF
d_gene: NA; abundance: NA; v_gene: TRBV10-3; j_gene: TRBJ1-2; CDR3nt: TGTGCCAGCAGTGAGTCAGGGGATGGCTACACCTTC; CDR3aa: CASSESGDGYTF
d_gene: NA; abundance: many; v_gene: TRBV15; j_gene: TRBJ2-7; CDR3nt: TGTGCCACCAGCAGAGGGGGAGGACCCGCCGGGGAGCAGTACTTC; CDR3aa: CATSRGGGPAGEQYF
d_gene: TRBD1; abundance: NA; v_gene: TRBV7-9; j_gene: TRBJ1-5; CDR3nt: TGTGCCAGCAGCTACGGGACAGGGGTTTCTCAGCCCCAGCATTTT; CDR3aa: CASSYGTGVSQPQHF
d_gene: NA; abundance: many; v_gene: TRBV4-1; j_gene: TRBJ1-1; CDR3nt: TGCGCCAGCAGCCAAGTGGAGGGGGGGACTGAAGCTTTCTTT; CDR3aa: CASSQVEGGTEAFF
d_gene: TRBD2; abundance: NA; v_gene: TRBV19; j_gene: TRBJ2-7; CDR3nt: TGTGCCAGTAGTGCCCATTTCACTAGCGGGACGATCGAGCAGTACTTC; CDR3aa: CASSAHFTSGTIEQYF
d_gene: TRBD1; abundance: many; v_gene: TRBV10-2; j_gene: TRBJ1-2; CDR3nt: TGCGCCAGCTCGGGACAGCGCTCTGTTGGCTACACCTTC; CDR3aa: CASSGQRSVGYTF
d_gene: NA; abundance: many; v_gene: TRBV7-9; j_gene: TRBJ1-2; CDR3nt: TGTGCCAGCAGCTTAGCGCGAGAAAACGGCTACACCTTC; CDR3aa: CASSLARENGYTF
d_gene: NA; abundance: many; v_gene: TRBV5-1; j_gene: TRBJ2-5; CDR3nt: TGCGCCAGCAGCTTGGCCACACCGCAAGAGACCCAGTACTTC; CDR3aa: CASSLATPQETQYF
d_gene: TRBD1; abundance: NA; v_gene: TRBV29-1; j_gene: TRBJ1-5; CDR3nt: TGCAGCGTCGTACAGGGGGATAGCAATCAGCCCCAGCATTTT; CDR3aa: CSVVQGDSNQPQHF
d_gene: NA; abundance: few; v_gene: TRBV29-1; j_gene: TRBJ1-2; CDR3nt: TGCAGCGCCCGGTCGCAAAAAGATTCAGGCTACACCTTC; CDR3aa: CSARSQKDSGYTF
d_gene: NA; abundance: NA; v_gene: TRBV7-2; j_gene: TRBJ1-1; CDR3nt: TGTGCCAGCAGCTTAGTTAGTGCTTTCTTT; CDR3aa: CASSLVSAFF
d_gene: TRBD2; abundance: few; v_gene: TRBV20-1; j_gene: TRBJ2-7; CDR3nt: TGCAGTGCTAGAGGGTCCACCCTAGCGGGAGCCTACGAGCAGTACTTC; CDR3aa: CSARGSTLAGAYEQYF
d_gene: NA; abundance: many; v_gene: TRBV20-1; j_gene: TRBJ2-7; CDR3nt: TGCAGTGCTGGGAACTCCGGGTACGAGCAGTACTTC; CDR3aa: CSAGNSGYEQYF
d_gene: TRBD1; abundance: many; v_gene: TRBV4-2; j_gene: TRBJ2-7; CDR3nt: TGTGCCAGCAGCCAAGCAGGGACAGGGGCCTACGAGCAGTACTTC; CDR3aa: CASSQAGTGAYEQYF
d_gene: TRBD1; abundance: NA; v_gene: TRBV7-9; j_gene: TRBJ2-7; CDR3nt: TGTGCCAGCAGCTCCGACAGGGATATACGCGAGCAGTACTTC; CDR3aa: CASSSDRDIREQYF
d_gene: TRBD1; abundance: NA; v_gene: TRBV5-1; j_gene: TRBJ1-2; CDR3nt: TGCGCCAGCAGCTCGCCGGGACAGCGTAACTATGGCTACACCTTC; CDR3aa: CASSSPGQRNYGYTF
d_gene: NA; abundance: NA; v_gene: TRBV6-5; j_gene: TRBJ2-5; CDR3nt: TGTGCCAGCAGTCCTCAGGGACGTCAGCCCCAAGAGACCCAGTACTTC; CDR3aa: CASSPQGRQPQETQYF
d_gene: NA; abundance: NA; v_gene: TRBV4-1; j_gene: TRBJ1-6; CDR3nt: TGCGCCAGCAGCGGGGAGAGTTATAATTCACCCCTCCACTTT; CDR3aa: CASSGESYNSPLHF
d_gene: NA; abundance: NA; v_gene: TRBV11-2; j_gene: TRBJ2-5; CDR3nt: TGTGCCAGCAGCTTCGACAGCTACCGAGAGACCCAGTACTTC; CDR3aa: CASSFDSYRETQYF
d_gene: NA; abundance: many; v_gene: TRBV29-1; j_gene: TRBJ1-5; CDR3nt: TGCAGCGTTCAACAACAGGCCCGGGGGCCCCAGCATTTT; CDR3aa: CSVQQQARGPQHF
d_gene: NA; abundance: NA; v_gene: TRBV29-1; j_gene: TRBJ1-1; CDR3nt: TGCAGCGTCAGAGAGGGTACCACTGAAGCTTTCTTT; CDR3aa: CSVREGTTEAFF
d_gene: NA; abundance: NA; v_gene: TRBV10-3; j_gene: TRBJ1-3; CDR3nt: TGTGCCATCAGTGAGGGGCAGTCGGGGGACACCATATATTTT; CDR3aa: CAISEGQSGDTIYF
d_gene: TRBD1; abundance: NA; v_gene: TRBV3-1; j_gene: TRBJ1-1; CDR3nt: TGTGCCAGCAGCCCCCGGGCAGGGGGGGGGGACACTGAAGCTTTCTTT; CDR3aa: CASSPRAGGGDTEAFF
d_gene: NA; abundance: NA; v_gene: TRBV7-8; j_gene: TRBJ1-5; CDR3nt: TGTGCCAGCAGCGGTTGGAAGGTTAGCAATCAGCCCCAGCATTTT; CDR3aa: CASSGWKVSNQPQHF
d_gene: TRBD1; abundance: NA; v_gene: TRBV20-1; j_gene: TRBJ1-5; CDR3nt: TGCAGTGCCCGACAGGGCAGTTTTCAGCCCCAGCATTTT; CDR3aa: CSARQGSFQPQHF
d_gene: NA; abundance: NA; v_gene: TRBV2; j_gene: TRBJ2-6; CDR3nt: TGTGCCAGTAAACTTCAGGGCTCTGGGGCCAACGTCCTGACTTTC; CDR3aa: CASKLQGSGANVLTF
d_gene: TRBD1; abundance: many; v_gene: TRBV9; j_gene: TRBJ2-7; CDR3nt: TGTGCCAGCAGTGTGACAGGGGGGGAGCAGTACTTC; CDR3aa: CASSVTGGEQYF
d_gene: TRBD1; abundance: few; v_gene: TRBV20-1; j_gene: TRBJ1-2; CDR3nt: TGCAGTGCTAGAGTCGGGACAGGGGGAGATGGCTACACCTTC; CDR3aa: CSARVGTGGDGYTF
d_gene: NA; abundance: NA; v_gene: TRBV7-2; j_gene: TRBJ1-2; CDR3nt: TGTGCCAGCAGCTGGGCAGGGGTGGAGAATGGCTACACCTTC; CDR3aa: CASSWAGVENGYTF
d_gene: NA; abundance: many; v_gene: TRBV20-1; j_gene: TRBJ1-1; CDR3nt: TGCAGTGCTAGAGATTCGAGACAGAGGAACACTGAAGCTTTCTTT; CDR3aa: CSARDSRQRNTEAFF
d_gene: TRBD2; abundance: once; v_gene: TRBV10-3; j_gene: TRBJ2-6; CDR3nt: TGTGCCATCAGGACTAGCGGGGCCAACGTCCTGACTTTC; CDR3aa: CAIRTSGANVLTF
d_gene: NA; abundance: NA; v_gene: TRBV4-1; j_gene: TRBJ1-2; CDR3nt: TGCGCCAGCCACTACCCGGGACGGCAGGATGGCTACACCTTC; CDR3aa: CASHYPGRQDGYTF
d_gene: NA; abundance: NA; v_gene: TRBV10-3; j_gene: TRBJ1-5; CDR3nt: TGTGCCATCAGTGGCCTGGGGAGCAATCAGCCCCAGCATTTT; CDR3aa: CAISGLGSNQPQHF
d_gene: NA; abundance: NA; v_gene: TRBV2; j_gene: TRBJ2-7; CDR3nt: TGTGCCAGCAGTGCTGTGAACTACGAGCAGTACTTC; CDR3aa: CASSAVNYEQYF
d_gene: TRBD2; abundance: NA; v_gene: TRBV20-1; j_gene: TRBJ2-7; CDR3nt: TGCAGTGCTAGAGATAGGCTAGCGGAAGTCTCCTACGAGCAGTACTTC; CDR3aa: CSARDRLAEVSYEQYF
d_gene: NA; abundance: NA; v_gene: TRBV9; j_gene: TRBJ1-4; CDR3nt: TGTGCCAGCAGCGCCTACGGAGCCGGGACGTCTCTTAATGAAAAACTGTTTTTT; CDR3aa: CASSAYGAGTSLNEKLFF
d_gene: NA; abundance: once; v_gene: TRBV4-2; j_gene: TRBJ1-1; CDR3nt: TGTGCCAGCAGGTGGCGGGAACTTAACACTGAAGCTTTCTTT; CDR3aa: CASRWRELNTEAFF
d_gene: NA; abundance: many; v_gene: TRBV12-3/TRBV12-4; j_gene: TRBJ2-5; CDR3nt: TGTGCCAGCAGTTCTGGTCTAAAGCGGGAGACCCAGTACTTC; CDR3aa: CASSSGLKRETQYF
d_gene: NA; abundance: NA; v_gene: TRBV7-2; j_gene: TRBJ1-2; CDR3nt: TGTGCCAGCAGCTTAGAAATGAGAGGAGCCTATGGCTACACCTTC; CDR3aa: CASSLEMRGAYGYTF
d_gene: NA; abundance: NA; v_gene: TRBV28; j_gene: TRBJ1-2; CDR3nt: TGTGCCAGTTTTACAGGGAATGGCTACACCTTC; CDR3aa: CASFTGNGYTF
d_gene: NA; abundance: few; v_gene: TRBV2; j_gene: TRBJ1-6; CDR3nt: TGTGCCAGCAGCATGCAGGCCTCACCCCTCCACTTT; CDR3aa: CASSMQASPLHF
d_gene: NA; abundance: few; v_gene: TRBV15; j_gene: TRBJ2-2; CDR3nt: TGTGCCAGTGGACCACTCAACACCGGGGAGCTGTTTTTT; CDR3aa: CASGPLNTGELFF
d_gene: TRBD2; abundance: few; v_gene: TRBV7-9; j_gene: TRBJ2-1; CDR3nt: TGTGCCAGCAGCTTAGGACTAGCGGGAGTCGGTGAGCAGTTCTTC; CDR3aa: CASSLGLAGVGEQFF
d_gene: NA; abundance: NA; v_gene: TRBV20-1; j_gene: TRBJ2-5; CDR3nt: TGCAGTGCTCCGAACCGGGACTTC; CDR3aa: CSAPNRDF
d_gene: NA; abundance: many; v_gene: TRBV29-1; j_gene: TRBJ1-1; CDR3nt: TGCAGCGTTGCCCGGGGCAGGAACACTGAAGCTTTCTTT; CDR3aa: CSVARGRNTEAFF